The entry below describes one T cell receptor (beta chain). The same CDR3 is also encoded by other DNA sequences in this sample. Assay used: immunoSEQ multiplex PCR; TCRdb lists only in-frame clones, some missing. The sample yields 1,200 to 1,500 clones, roughly 80% seen once. The data were taken from a study of brain metastases from non-small cell lung cancer. The CDR3 runs to 9 residues. The TCR comes from a donor at least 40 years old with non-small cell lung cancer. The chain carries TRBV21-1 and TRBJ2-5; the D segment call TRBD2 is taken from the table without a DNA check. TRBV21-1 is termed a pseudogene. Material: tumor-adjacent normal tissue. DNA of the CDR3: TGTGCCAACGGGGAGACCCAATACTTC. This encodes CANGETQYF.